This T cell receptor (beta chain) was identified in a study of blood T cell repertoires in COVID-19. Study summary: The samples span acute and convalescent COVID-19 from the United States, Italy and Spain.

Original data processing: Estimates of nucleated cell counts were drawn from the amplification of reference gene primers. Data came from immunoSEQ multiplex PCR; TCRdb stores just in-frame clones and leaves some out. That table furnishes V, J and clone size, whereas the DNA furnished D and trimming. The table includes 280,000 or so clones, roughly 90% detected once. Participants spanned ages roughly 18 to 95 years and resided in about two dozen US areas. Cohorts were based on clinical histories the participants reported. V trimming: 6 bases; J trimming: 9 bases; junction bases outside the gene matches: 12. The length of the CDR3 is 15 residues. Germline lookup yields CDR1 SEHNR and CDR2 FQNEAQ (reference sequence).

This TCR derives from a woman aged 18-29 years with acute COVID-19. The chain links TRBV7-9 to TRBJ2-1, with 9 nucleotides matching TRBD2. Source material: PBMCs or T cells enriched from blood (not recorded which). In DNA, the CDR3 is TGTGCCAGCAGGCAAATAGCGGGAGTGTTGGCTGAGCAGTTCTTC. The encoded protein is CASRQIAGVLAEQFF.